The entry below gives a single T cell receptor (beta chain) sequence along with its context. Antigen: not known. This CDR3 is built from 14 residues. The data were obtained in a study of PD-1 blockade in classical Hodgkin lymphoma. Time point meaning: newly diagnosed, previously untreated cHL patient sample. What served as comparison were PBMCs in newly diagnosed, untreated classical Hodgkin lymphoma. Study results and caveats: Underlying causes for the observed repertoire differences were not defined, possibly disease activity or prior therapy. Lower baseline TCR diversity was reported for newly diagnosed patients than for healthy donors.

Method: immunoSEQ multiplex PCR; TCRdb's copy keeps in-frame clones and lacks some. The sample includes tens of thousands of clones, more than 85% of them seen just once. The chain has TRBV21-1 and TRBJ1-1. TRBV21-1 has pseudogene status. This TCR came from a human donor with classical Hodgkin lymphoma. Sequenced input: peripheral blood mononuclear cells (PBMCs). The CDR3 spells CASIITGEGTEAFF. For the CDR3, the DNA is TGTGCCAGCATAATTACGGGGGAGGGCACTGAAGCTTTCTTT.